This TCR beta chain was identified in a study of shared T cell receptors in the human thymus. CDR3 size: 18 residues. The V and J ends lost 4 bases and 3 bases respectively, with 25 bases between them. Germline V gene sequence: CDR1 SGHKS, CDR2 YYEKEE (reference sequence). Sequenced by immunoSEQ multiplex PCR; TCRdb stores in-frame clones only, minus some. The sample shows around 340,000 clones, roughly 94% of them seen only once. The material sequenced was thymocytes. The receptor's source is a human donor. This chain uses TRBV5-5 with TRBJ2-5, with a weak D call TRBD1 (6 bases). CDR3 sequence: CASSLTEREGEWKETQYF. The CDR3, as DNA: TGTGCCAGCAGCCTGACCGAGCGTGAGGGGGAGTGGAAAGAGACCCAGTACTTC.